The 26 T cell receptor beta chains below come from one sample, sequenced in a study of blood T cells in healthy people across ages. Primers used in a second PCR of about 6 to 11 cycles were a sample-barcoded 5' primer and a J-beta primer mix. Using its own MiXCR run on the 5' RACE reads, TCRdb lists one record per CDR3 protein. Found here are 1,300,000 or so distinct CDR3 sequences, approximately 59% of them singletons; the top ten hold 6.7%. The sequencing sample was made of blood. The receptors originated from a man younger than 35 in good health.

The genes are TRBV7-2 and TRBJ2-7, with D perhaps TRBD1 (6 bases). The V end was cut by 3 bases, the J end by 2 bases, with 14 bases between. This CDR3 has 15 residues. Germline loops: CDR1 SGHTA, CDR2 FQGNSA. The CDR3 here is CASSFHWTAAYEQYF. In DNA, the CDR3 is TGTGCCAGCAGCTTTCACTGGACAGCGGCCTACGAGCAGTACTTC. The full variable domain, rest sourced from reference TRBV7-2 and TRBJ2-7, is GAGVSQSPSNKVTEKGKDVELRCDPISGHTALYWYRQSLGQGLEFLIYFQGNSAPDKSGLPSDRFSAERTGGSVSTLTIQRTQQEDSAVYLCASSFHWTAAYEQYFGPGTRLTVT.

The sample holds a few counts of this clonotype. This chain connects TRBV10-3 to TRBJ2-7, with 9 bases that match TRBD2. This CDR3 contains 14 residues. V shed 11 bases, J shed 2 bases, and the junction held 10 bases outside the gene matches. Germline CDR1 is ENHRY and CDR2 is SYGVKD. For the CDR3, the DNA is TGTGCCTCGTCGGGCGGGAGGGACACCTACGAGCAGTACTTC. It is translated as CASSGGRDTYEQYF.

The chain combines TRBV7-2 with TRBJ2-5, with 9 bases fitting TRBD2. J lost 1 base, V lost 1 base, and 4 bases had no gene match. The CDR3 contains 16 residues. Germline V gene sequence: CDR1 SGHTA, CDR2 FQGNSA. In DNA form, the CDR3 reads TGTGCCAGCAGCTTAGTTCCAGCGGGGGGCCAAGAGACCCAGTACTTC. The encoded protein is CASSLVPAGGQETQYF.

J is TRBJ2-2 and V is TRBV2; 8 bases align to TRBD1. The CDR3 sequence is 14 residues long. Looked up from germline, CDR1 is SNHLY and CDR2 is FYNNEI. V lost 6 bases, J lost 4 bases, and 4 bases stayed unmatched. The CDR3 DNA reads as TGTGCCAGCAGACCTACAGGGGGCACCGGGGAGCTGTTTTTT. Translating it yields CASRPTGGTGELFF. The entire variable domain, with the rest obtained from reference TRBV2 and TRBJ2-2, is as follows: EPEVTQTPSHQVTQMGQEVILRCVPISNHLYFYWYRQILGQKVEFLVSFYNNEISEKSEIFDDQFSVERPDGSNFTLKIRSTKLEDSAMYFCASRPTGGTGELFFGEGSRLTVL.

Only a few counts were recorded for this clonotype. This rearrangement joins TRBV10-3 to TRBJ2-2; a possible D gene is TRBD1 (5 bases). This CDR3 is 14 amino acids long. The germline V gene encodes CDR1 ENHRY and CDR2 SYGVKD. V lost 10 bases to trimming and J lost 6 bases, with 18 bases between them. The CDR3 nucleotides read TGTGCCAGCGAGCTTCAGGGTCATCCCGGGGAGCTGTTTTTT. This encodes CASELQGHPGELFF.

The genes are TRBV29-1 and TRBJ2-1; no clear D gene. The ends were cut back, 6 bases at V and 6 bases at J, with 18 bases in the middle. The germline V gene encodes CDR1 SQVTM and CDR2 ANQGSEA. This CDR3 spans 14 amino acids. Here the CDR3 DNA reads TGCAGCGTAACCGGAGACCTAAGAGGCAATGAGCAGTTCTTC. It codes for CSVTGDLRGNEQFF.

The sample holds many counts of this clonotype. The chain uses TRBV11-2 and TRBJ2-7; TRBD2 might be the D (5 bases). CDR1 and CDR2 (germline): SGHAT, FQNNGV. Trimming left V 0 bases short and J 4 bases short, with 7 bases between. The CDR3 spans 13 residues. The CDR3 region has the DNA TGTGCCAGCAGCTTAGAGGAGGTATACGAGCAGTACTTC. It is translated as CASSLEEVYEQYF. Looking up the rest from reference TRBV11-2 and TRBJ2-7 gives the full variable domain: EAGVAQSPRYKIIEKRQSVAFWCNPISGHATLYWYQQILGQGPKLLIQFQNNGVVDDSQLPKDRFSAERLKGVDSTLKIQPAKLEDSAVYLCASSLEEVYEQYFGPGTRLTVT.

The chain joins TRBV2 to TRBJ1-6; D gene ambiguous. This CDR3 region has 21 residues. Per the germline V gene, CDR1 is SNHLY and CDR2 is FYNNEI. Trimming removed 7 bases at V and 0 bases at J, with 28 bases between. The CDR3 DNA reads TGTGCCAGCACGTATTCCGATTTTCGGCCCGGATGGAGCTCCTATAATTCACCCCTCCACTTT. As protein: CASTYSDFRPGWSSYNSPLHF.

This clonotype was recorded a few times. The CDR3 loop is CASSLAFPEPTDQETQYF. Written as DNA, the CDR3 is TGTGCCAGCAGCTTAGCCTTCCCAGAGCCGACGGATCAAGAGACCCAGTACTTC. The chain uses TRBV7-9 and TRBJ2-5, with D unclear. The germline V and J ends were trimmed by 0 bases and 2 bases, with 19 bases remaining between them. The CDR3 spans 18 residues. Germline V gene data show CDR1 as SEHNR and CDR2 as FQNEAQ (reference sequence).

Points on this clonotype: The germline gene is not matched at one end of the junction; a read error may be the cause. The rearrangement links TRBV27 to TRBJ2-3; D uncertain. The germline V gene has CDR1 MNHEY and CDR2 SMNVEV (reference sequence). The CDR3 spans 14 residues. CDR3 sequence: CDSSLAGGTDTQYF. The CDR3 DNA sequence: TGTGACAGCAGTCTCGCCGGAGGCACAGATACGCAGTATTTT.

V usage is TRBV5-4 and J usage is TRBJ2-5; TRBD2 matches 7 bases. Germline lookup yields CDR1 SGHNT and CDR2 YYREEE (reference sequence). The CDR3 covers 13 residues. Germline trimming cut 7 bases from V and 3 bases from J; bases unmatched to any gene: 6. The CDR3 is CASGGLGEETQYF. CDR3 DNA: TGTGCCAGCGGCGGACTAGGAGAAGAGACCCAGTACTTC.

The rearrangement joins TRBV9 to TRBJ2-2; D remains ambiguous. V was trimmed by 1 base and J by 2 bases, leaving 12 bases between them. This CDR3 has 16 amino acids. Per germline, CDR1 SGDLS and CDR2 YYNGEE. The CDR3 region has the DNA TGTGCCAGCAGCGTATCAGCCAGAACCAACACCGGGGAGCTGTTTTTT. Translating it yields CASSVSARTNTGELFF.

This clonotype was detected ten times or more. This chain connects TRBV4-2 to TRBJ1-4; 8 bases are shared with TRBD1. Germline-derived CDR1 and CDR2 are LGHNA and YNFKEQ. The junction had 4 bases not matched to a gene; V was cut back by 5 bases and J by 5 bases. This CDR3 has 14 amino acids. The CDR3 nucleotides read TGTGCCAGCAGCGGGGGACAGGAGAATGAAAAACTGTTTTTT. Translation: CASSGGQENEKLFF.

The chain recombines TRBV6-2 or TRBV6-3 with TRBJ2-5; 12 bases line up with TRBD2. After removal of 8 bases from V and 6 bases from J, the junction contained 7 bases not matched to a gene. Germline V gene lookup returns CDR1 MNHEY and CDR2 SVGEGT. The length of the CDR3 is 14 residues. The CDR3 DNA sequence: TGTGCCAGCCGGACTAGCGGGATAGCAAAGACCCAGTACTTC. This gives the protein CASRTSGIAKTQYF.

This clonotype was picked up a small number of times. This sequence joins TRBV29-1 and TRBJ2-5, with TRBD2 identical over 14 bases. Germline V gene sequence: CDR1 SQVTM, CDR2 ANQGSEA. CDR3 length equals 14 residues. V lost 7 bases and J lost 6; bases outside the gene matches: 7. The CDR3 nucleotides read TGCAGCGCAGAGGGACTAGCGGGAGAGAAGACCCAGTACTTC. Translation gives CSAEGLAGEKTQYF.

This chain uses TRBV7-2 with TRBJ2-7, with D perhaps given as TRBD1 or TRBD2 (6 bases each). Trimming took off 3 bases at V and 6 bases at J, with 9 bases between the two ends. CDR1 is SGHTA, CDR2 FQGNSA, per germline. The CDR3 extends over 12 amino acids. The DNA for the CDR3 is TGTGCCAGCAGCTTCAGGGGAGGCGAGCAGTACTTC. It codes for CASSFRGGEQYF.

This clonotype was seen only a few times. The rearrangement uses TRBV29-1 and TRBJ2-7; D ambiguous. Trimming stripped 2 bases from V and 7 bases from J, with 12 bases between. The germline gives CDR1 SQVTM, CDR2 ANQGSEA. The CDR3 length is 12 residues. The chain's CDR3 is CSVETPSKEQYF. CDR3 in DNA: TGCAGCGTTGAAACTCCATCTAAGGAGCAGTACTTC.

This chain links TRBV6-1 with TRBJ1-1; 8 bases line up with TRBD1. The CDR3 extends over 11 amino acids. The V and J ends lost 5 bases and 10 bases, in that order; junction bases with no gene match: 3. Germline V gene data show CDR1 as MNHNS and CDR2 as SASEGT. In DNA, the CDR3 is TGTGCCAGCAGTAGGACAGGGAGAGCTTTCTTT. This sequence encodes CASSRTGRAFF.

The V call is TRBV6-1, the J call TRBJ2-7, with TRBD1 matching 7 bases. The V gene end was trimmed by 3 bases and the J gene end by 4 bases; junction bases not matched to a gene: 15. CDR1 and CDR2 (germline): MNHNS, SASEGT. This CDR3 contains 17 residues. CDR3 bases: TGTGCCAGCAGTGAGCCGGCCCTGGGGACAGCGCCATACGAGCAGTACTTC. Translated: CASSEPALGTAPYEQYF.

The chain has TRBV12-3 or TRBV12-4 and TRBJ2-7; 13 bases map to TRBD2. The V and J ends lost 1 base and 6 bases, in that order; junction bases with no gene match: 6. This CDR3 region has 16 residues. The CDR3 region has the DNA TGTGCCAGCAGTTTAGGGACTAGCGGGGGCCATTGCGAGCAGTACTTC. Translating gives CASSLGTSGGHCEQYF.

The chain couples TRBV7-2 to TRBJ2-7; D tentatively reads TRBD1 or TRBD2 (5 bases each). Germline-derived CDR1 and CDR2 are SGHTA and FQGNSA. Trimming pared 5 bases from V and 4 bases from J, leaving 21 bases between. The CDR3 is made up of 16 amino acids. The CDR3 region is CASSLVDSRDLYEQYF. CDR3 nucleotide sequence: TGTGCCAGCAGCCTTGTGGACTCCCGGGACCTTTACGAGCAGTACTTC.

The CDR3 DNA reads as TGCGCCAGCAGTCGGAAAATCGGCAGTCTCTATGGCTACACCTTC. Translation gives CASSRKIGSLYGYTF. The J gene is TRBJ1-2, the V gene TRBV5-1, with D uncertain. Trimming pared 5 bases from V and 4 bases from J, leaving 18 bases between. This CDR3 contains 15 residues. Germline loops: CDR1 SGHRS, CDR2 YFSETQ.

This chain uses TRBV2 with TRBJ1-2, with a tentative D call TRBD1 (5 bases). The CDR3 spans 15 residues. Germline assignment: CDR1 SNHLY and CDR2 FYNNEI. Trimming cost V 4 bases and J 7 bases, with 19 bases left between them. In DNA form, the CDR3 reads TGTGCCAGCAGTGGGTGGGGTATACAGGACCCTGGCTACACCTTC. Amino acids: CASSGWGIQDPGYTF. Full variable domain (rest looked up from reference TRBV2 and TRBJ1-2): EPEVTQTPSHQVTQMGQEVILRCVPISNHLYFYWYRQILGQKVEFLVSFYNNEISEKSEIFDDQFSVERPDGSNFTLKIRSTKLEDSAMYFCASSGWGIQDPGYTFGSGTRLTVV.

In DNA form, the CDR3 reads TGCGCCAGCAGCTTGGATGGGGCTGGCTATGGCTACACCTTC. This gives the protein CASSLDGAGYGYTF. The chain links TRBV5-1 to TRBJ1-2, with a possible D match to TRBD1 (5 bases). Germline CDR1 SGHRS, CDR2 YFSETQ. With 0 bases removed from V and 4 bases from J, the gap between germline ends came to 10 bases. CDR3 length: 14 residues.

This clonotype was counted only a few times. The chain couples TRBV5-1 to TRBJ2-1; D remains ambiguous. Germline CDR1 and CDR2: SGHRS and YFSETQ. The CDR3 spans 14 residues. V was cut by 0 bases and J by 4 bases, with 8 bases left in between. CDR3 residues: CASSLAKGYNEQFF. In DNA form, the CDR3 reads TGCGCCAGCAGCTTGGCCAAGGGATACAATGAGCAGTTCTTC.

V usage is TRBV7-9 and J usage is TRBJ2-4; no clear D. The J call may be wrong; the DNA end is better matched by TRBJ2-7. The germline gives CDR1 SEHNR, CDR2 FQNEAQ (reference sequence). The CDR3 consists of 14 residues. The CDR3 is CASSLDWVGYEQYF. The CDR3 nucleotides read TGTGCCAGCAGCTTAGATTGGGTTGGGTACGAGCAGTACTTC.